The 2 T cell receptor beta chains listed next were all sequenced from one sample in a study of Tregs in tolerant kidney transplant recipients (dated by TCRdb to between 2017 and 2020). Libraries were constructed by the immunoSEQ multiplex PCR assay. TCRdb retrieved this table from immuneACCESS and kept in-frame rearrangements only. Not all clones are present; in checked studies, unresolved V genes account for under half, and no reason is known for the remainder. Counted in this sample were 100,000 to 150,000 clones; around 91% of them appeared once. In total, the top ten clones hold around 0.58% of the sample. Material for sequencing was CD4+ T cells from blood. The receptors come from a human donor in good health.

Here the CDR3 DNA reads TGTGCCAGTAGTATCGTTACAGGAGCGAACAATCAGCCCCAGCATTTT. It yields the protein CASSIVTGANNQPQHF. The chain links TRBV19 to TRBJ1-5, with a weak D call TRBD1 (5 bases). CDR3 length: 16 amino acids. Per germline, CDR1 LNHDA and CDR2 SQIVND (reference sequence). V was clipped by 3 bases and J by 3 bases, with 15 bases between them.

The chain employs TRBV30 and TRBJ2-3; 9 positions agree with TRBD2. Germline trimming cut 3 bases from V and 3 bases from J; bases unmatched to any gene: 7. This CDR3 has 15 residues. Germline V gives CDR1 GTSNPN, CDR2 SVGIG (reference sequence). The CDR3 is CAWRSQGLATDTQYF. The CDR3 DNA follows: TGTGCCTGGAGGTCGCAGGGACTAGCAACAGATACGCAGTATTTT.